These T cell receptor beta chains were read from a single sample in a study of T cell repertoires in cytomegalovirus infection. TCRdb independently ran MiXCR on the reads; one entry per CDR3 protein. Here the sample spans nearly 650,000 distinct CDR3 sequences, approximately 24% being singletons. Sequenced input: CD8+ T cells from PBMCs. Every receptor here comes from a human donor in good health (CMV status not recorded). Some clones in this sample may be carry-over from other donors' samples. The CDR3 runs from the conserved cysteine through the conserved F or W. D genes are given only for firm matches. Clone size is shown for a subset of rows, as once, few, many or a class of expanded clone.

clone_size	d_call	v_call	j_call	cdr3_nt	cdr3_aa
many	TRBD1	TRBV28	TRBJ2-2	TGTGCCAGCAGTCCCTCGGACAGGGGAGGCGGGGAGCTGTTTTTT	CASSPSDRGGGELFF
NA	NA	TRBV29-1	TRBJ1-2	TGCAGCGTTGAAGAGAGGGAATCCCACTATGGCTACACCTTC	CSVEERESHYGYTF
few	TRBD1	TRBV10-3	TRBJ1-2	TGTGCCCTCAAAGGATGGGACAGCCCAAGTTCTAACTATGGCTACACCTTC	CALKGWDSPSSNYGYTF
NA	NA	TRBV25-1	TRBJ1-4	TGTGCCAGCAGTGAATTCTCAAGTGGATCGGTAGGGGAAAAACTGTTTTTT	CASSEFSSGSVGEKLFF
NA	NA	TRBV7-6	TRBJ1-5	TGTGCCAGCAGCTTAGTTATCGGGAGGGACCAGCCCCAGCATTTT	CASSLVIGRDQPQHF
NA	NA	TRBV4-1	TRBJ2-1	TGTGCCAGCAGCCAAGATCTGGGGGCGGTCTACAATGAGCAGTTCTTC	CASSQDLGAVYNEQFF
many	NA	TRBV28	TRBJ2-6	TGTGCCAGCAGTTTATTAGGGTCTGGGGCCAACGTCCTGACTTTC	CASSLLGSGANVLTF
many	NA	TRBV28	TRBJ2-6	TGTGCCAGCAGTTTTCCAGGGGACTATGGGGCCAACGTCCTGACTTTC	CASSFPGDYGANVLTF
NA	NA	TRBV7-9	TRBJ2-7	TGTGCCAGCAGCGAACAGCCTTGGACGCCGGTGGGGTACGAGCAGTACTTC	CASSEQPWTPVGYEQYF
many	TRBD1	TRBV7-2	TRBJ1-3	TGTGCCAGCAGCTTAGTGACGGCAGGGGGCTTCGCTGGAAACACCATATATTTT	CASSLVTAGGFAGNTIYF
NA	NA	TRBV27	TRBJ1-5	TGTGCCAGCAGTTTGGTCGGGGGCTTTACGCAGCCCCAGCATTTT	CASSLVGGFTQPQHF
NA	TRBD1	TRBV20-1	TRBJ2-7	TGCAGTGCCTCTGACAGGGATAGGTACGAGCAGTACTTC	CSASDRDRYEQYF
NA	NA	TRBV28	TRBJ1-1	TGTGCCAGCAGAACTTCAGGGTCTAGGTCTGCTGAAGCTTTCTTT	CASRTSGSRSAEAFF
NA	NA	TRBV7-6	TRBJ1-1	TGTGCCAGCAGCTCATATCGGGGAACTGAAGCTTTCTTT	CASSSYRGTEAFF
NA	TRBD1	TRBV10-3	TRBJ1-1	TGTGCCATCAGGGGGACAGGGCGAGACACTGAAGCTTTCTTT	CAIRGTGRDTEAFF
few	TRBD1	TRBV19	TRBJ1-1	TGTGCCAGTAGCCTACAGGGGATTGTGACTGAAGCTTTCTTT	CASSLQGIVTEAFF
NA	NA	TRBV11-2	TRBJ2-6	TGTGCCAGCAGCTATTACACCTCCCGGACGGACTCTGGGGCCAACGTCCTGACTTTC	CASSYYTSRTDSGANVLTF
NA	NA	TRBV5-1	TRBJ2-1	TGCGCCAGCAGCTTGGCCTCGACGCCCGCGTTCTACAATGAGCAGTTCTTC	CASSLASTPAFYNEQFF
NA	NA	TRBV7-2	TRBJ2-3	TGTGCCAGCAGTCCTACTAGGGGGGATCACGGGCCAGATACGCAGTATTTC	CASSPTRGDHGPDTQYF
few	NA	TRBV9	TRBJ2-2	TGTGCCAGCAGCTCCTCGTCTAGCGAGAACACCGGGGAGCTGTTTTTT	CASSSSSSENTGELFF
NA	NA	TRBV14	TRBJ2-3	TGTGCCAGCAGCCCCCGCTTGCTGGGGGCAGGCACAGATACGCAGTATTTT	CASSPRLLGAGTDTQYF
many	TRBD2	TRBV7-6	TRBJ2-3	TGTGCCAGCACCTACTTAGCGGGGGGGCCATCAGATACGCAGTATTTT	CASTYLAGGPSDTQYF
many	NA	TRBV7-9	TRBJ1-4	TGTGCCAGCAGCTTAGACAGTGGGAATGAAAAACTGTTTTTT	CASSLDSGNEKLFF
few	TRBD2	TRBV28	TRBJ2-1	TGTGCCAGCAGATCAGAAGGACTAGCTAAGCATAGCTCCTACAATGAGCAGTTCTTC	CASRSEGLAKHSSYNEQFF
few	NA	TRBV4-1	TRBJ1-2	TGCGCCAGCAGCCGAGTCTCCACAGGGAACTATGGCTACACCTTC	CASSRVSTGNYGYTF
NA	NA	TRBV12-3/TRBV12-4	TRBJ2-5	TGTGCCAGCAGTCGGGACCACCAAGAGACCCAGTACTTC	CASSRDHQETQYF
few	TRBD1	TRBV20-1	TRBJ2-1	TGCAGTGCTAAATTCAGGGGGCCTTGGGGGAATGAGCAGTTCTTC	CSAKFRGPWGNEQFF
NA	NA	TRBV7-9	TRBJ2-5	TGTGCCAACAGCCCGAGGGACTCACGGTTGGCCCAGTACTTC	CANSPRDSRLAQYF
many	NA	TRBV28	TRBJ2-1	TGTGCCAGCAGTCCGAATACAGCTTACAATGAGCAGTTCTTC	CASSPNTAYNEQFF
NA	NA	TRBV29-1	TRBJ2-3	TGCAGCGTTGGAGATACAGGACTAAGCACAGATACGCAGTATTTT	CSVGDTGLSTDTQYF
NA	NA	TRBV6-5	TRBJ1-1	TGTGCCAGCAGTTACCAACAGAACATGAACACTGAAGCTTTCTTT	CASSYQQNMNTEAFF
NA	TRBD1	TRBV7-6	TRBJ2-3	TGTGTCAGCAGTTTGGGACAGGGAGGCACAGATACGCAGTATTTT	CVSSLGQGGTDTQYF
many	NA	TRBV7-9	TRBJ2-5	TGTGCCAGCAACAACCGGCGGTTCCAAGAGACCCAGTACTTC	CASNNRRFQETQYF
many	TRBD2	TRBV11-2	TRBJ2-1	TGTGCCAGCAGCTTAGCCCGGGGGGGGCCTTACAATGAGCAGTTCTTC	CASSLARGGPYNEQFF
NA	NA	TRBV5-6	TRBJ2-7	TGTGCCAGCAGCTTCTCGCCCGGGATCGAGCAGTACTTC	CASSFSPGIEQYF
NA	TRBD1	TRBV7-9	TRBJ1-1	TGTGCCAGCAGCACGACGGACAGGGGGCCTGAAGCTTTCTTT	CASSTTDRGPEAFF
NA	TRBD2	TRBV6-6	TRBJ2-3	TGTGCCAGCAGTTATTCCCCGCCCGCTAGCGGGAGTCTCACAGATACGCAGTATTTT	CASSYSPPASGSLTDTQYF
few	NA	TRBV19	TRBJ1-1	TGTGCCAGTAGTCCTGCATTGGGGACCACTGAAGCTTTCTTT	CASSPALGTTEAFF
NA	NA	TRBV6-6	TRBJ2-7	TGTGTCAGCTCTGAGGTTACCTACGAGCAGTACTTC	CVSSEVTYEQYF